In this sample, the clone carrying this TCR beta chain turned up a few times. Its antigen is not known. Exclusion followed for patients with uncontrolled infection, other autoimmune disease, pregnancy or lactation. The data are from a study of T cells in Graves' hyperthyroidism and ophthalmopathy. CDR3 length: 15 amino acids. Germline CDR1 is LNHNV and CDR2 is YYDKDF (reference sequence). With V trimmed by 0 bases and J by 2 bases, 4 bases remained unmatched. Study-wide results and caveats: The model anticipated ophthalmopathy a median 6.5 months pre-onset.

The TCR beta CDR3 regions underwent amplification using RNA transcripts as the source. The HTBI primer set was used in a first-round RT-PCR of the TCR CDR3. One entry per CDR3 protein, called by TCRdb with MiXCR from the multiplex PCR reads. This sample carries 300,000 to 500,000 distinct CDR3 sequences, about 15% of them seen once, and the ten largest clones take approximately 29%. Sequenced input: blood. The V and J genes are TRBV15 and TRBJ2-7; 7 bases fit TRBD2. This clonotype was sampled from a woman aged 30 to 39 with Graves' hyperthyroidism. The CDR3 DNA sequence: TGTGCCACCAGCAGAGAACCTAGCGGAACCTACGAGCAGTACTTC. This gives the protein CATSREPSGTYEQYF.